This T cell receptor beta chain was sequenced during a study of blood T cell repertoires in COVID-19. The table came from immunoSEQ multiplex PCR; TCRdb's copy has only in-frame clones and leaves some out. The sample holds 250,000 to 400,000 clones; approximately 88% are singletons and the top ten take 1.5% to 2%. The V gene lost 3 bases and the J gene lost 0 bases, with 6 bases spanning the gap. CDR3 length: 13 residues. Germline V gives CDR1 GTSNPN, CDR2 SVGIG (reference sequence). This TCR derives from a woman aged 30 to 39 with COVID-19, enrolled during active disease. The gene calls are TRBV30 and TRBJ1-3; D gene unclear. Material for sequencing was peripheral blood. The CDR3 is CAWRRPSGNTIYF. CDR3 coding DNA: TGTGCCTGGAGGCGGCCCTCTGGAAACACCATATATTTT.